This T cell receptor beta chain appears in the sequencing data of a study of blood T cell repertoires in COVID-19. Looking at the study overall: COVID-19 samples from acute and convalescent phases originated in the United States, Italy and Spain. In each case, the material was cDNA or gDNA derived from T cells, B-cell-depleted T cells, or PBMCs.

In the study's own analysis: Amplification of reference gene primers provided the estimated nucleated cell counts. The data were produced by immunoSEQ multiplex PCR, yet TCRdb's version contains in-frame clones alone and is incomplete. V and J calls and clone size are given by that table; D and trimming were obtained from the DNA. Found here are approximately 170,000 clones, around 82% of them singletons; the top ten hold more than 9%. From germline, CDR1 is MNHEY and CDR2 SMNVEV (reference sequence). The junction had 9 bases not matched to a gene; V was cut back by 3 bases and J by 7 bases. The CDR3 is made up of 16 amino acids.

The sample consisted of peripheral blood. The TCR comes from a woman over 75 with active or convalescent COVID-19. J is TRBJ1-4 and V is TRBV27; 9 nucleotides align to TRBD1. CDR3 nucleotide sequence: TGTGCCAGCAGTTTTGGCTCGGGACAGGGCAGTGAAAAACTGTTTTTT. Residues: CASSFGSGQGSEKLFF.